The rows below give T cell receptor beta chains drawn from one sample of a study of blood T cell repertoires in COVID-19. Some clones are missing from TCRdb's copy, which holds only in-frame ones; the method was immunoSEQ multiplex PCR. Of hundreds of thousands of clones in the sample, 88% are singletons; the top ten hold about 10%. Sequencing was performed on peripheral blood. All receptors come from a woman in her twenties or thirties with COVID-19, enrolled during active disease. CDR3s include the opening cysteine and the closing phenylalanine or tryptophan. The order of the fields is CDR3 length, V gene, J gene, clone size, D gene, CDR3 DNA, CDR3 protein. The D gene is left open where the match is weak. Size is stated for part of the rows, as once, few or many counts, or as a class when the clone is expanded.

13	TRBV9	TRBJ1-5	NA	NA	TGTGCCAGCAGCGTTTCTCCAGGGCAGCCCCAGCATTTT	CASSVSPGQPQHF
14	TRBV5-1	TRBJ2-5	NA	TRBD1	TGCGCCAGCAGCCTCCGACAGGGGGCAGAGACCCAGTACTTC	CASSLRQGAETQYF
15	TRBV10-2	TRBJ1-1	NA	NA	TGCGCCAGCAGGCGAAAAGACCCTCGGGTCACTGAAGCTTTCTTT	CASRRKDPRVTEAFF
14	TRBV10-3	TRBJ2-7	NA	NA	TGTGCCATCAGTGTGGTAGCGGAGTCCTACGAGCAGTACTTC	CAISVVAESYEQYF
16	TRBV15	TRBJ1-5	NA	NA	TGTGCCACCAGCCCCCCGATGGGGCAACGCAATCAGCCCCAGCATTTT	CATSPPMGQRNQPQHF
14	TRBV5-1	TRBJ2-3	NA	TRBD2	TGCGCCAGCAGCCGCGGACTAGAAGTAGATACGCAGTATTTT	CASSRGLEVDTQYF
15	TRBV21-1	TRBJ1-5	NA	NA	TGTGCCAGCAGCAAATTCCGGGAGAGCAATCAGCCCCAGCATTTT	CASSKFRESNQPQHF
15	TRBV3-1/TRBV3-2	TRBJ2-3	medium-sized	NA	TGTGCCAGCAGCCAAACGATTAGCGAAAGGGATACGCAGTATTTT	CASSQTISERDTQYF
14	TRBV7-7	TRBJ2-5	NA	NA	TGTGCTAGCAGCTTAGATTCAGGGCCGGAGACCCAGTACTTC	CASSLDSGPETQYF
17	TRBV11-2	TRBJ2-7	NA	TRBD2	TGTGCCAGCAGCAAGACCTCCGGGACTAGCGTAAGCTACGAGCAGTACTTC	CASSKTSGTSVSYEQYF
11	TRBV30	TRBJ1-2	NA	NA	TGTGCCTGGACCAGGGCCATGGGCTACACCTTC	CAWTRAMGYTF
16	TRBV4-1	TRBJ1-3	NA	NA	TGCGCCAGCAGCCAAGTGGCGTTGACAGCCGGAAACACCATATATTTT	CASSQVALTAGNTIYF
16	TRBV5-1	TRBJ2-1	NA	NA	TGCGCCAGCAGCTTTAGAGGGTCTGTGTCCTACAATGAGCAGTTCTTC	CASSFRGSVSYNEQFF
15	TRBV5-6	TRBJ2-1	NA	TRBD1	TGTGCCAGCAGCCGGGACAGGGGGCCCGGGGATGAGCAGTTCTTC	CASSRDRGPGDEQFF
11	TRBV5-1	TRBJ1-1	NA	NA	TGCGCCAGCAGCTTGGGGAGTAGGGCTTTCTTT	CASSLGSRAFF
14	TRBV3-1/TRBV3-2	TRBJ2-2	NA	NA	TGTGCCAGCAGCCAAGGTCCGCGGACCGGGGAGCTGTTTTTT	CASSQGPRTGELFF
12	TRBV7-9	TRBJ2-1	NA	NA	TGTGCCAGCAGCGAGCTTTACAATGAGCAGTTCTTC	CASSELYNEQFF
16	TRBV20-1	TRBJ2-3	few	TRBD2	TGCAGTGCTAGTATAGGGGCGGGAGGGGGCGCAGATACGCAGTATTTT	CSASIGAGGGADTQYF
15	TRBV19	TRBJ1-2	NA	NA	TGTGCCAGTAGTATAAGGTCCCAGGGGAACTATGGCTACACCTTC	CASSIRSQGNYGYTF
16	TRBV19	TRBJ2-3	NA	NA	TGTGCCAGCTCCGGGGGGCCCCTGGAAGACACAGATACGCAGTATTTT	CASSGGPLEDTDTQYF
13	TRBV5-8	TRBJ2-7	NA	NA	TGTGCCAGCAGCTTGGACCGAGCCTACGAGCAGTACTTC	CASSLDRAYEQYF
14	TRBV5-4	TRBJ2-1	NA	TRBD1	TGTGCCAGCGGGACGACAGGGGCGCTTCATGAGCAGTTCTTC	CASGTTGALHEQFF
13	TRBV7-2	TRBJ2-3	NA	NA	TGTGCCAGCAGCCCGCAGACAGGAGATACGCAGTATTTT	CASSPQTGDTQYF
14	TRBV18	TRBJ2-7	NA	TRBD2	TGTGCCAGCTCTCGGACTAGCGGGACCTACGAGCAGTACTTC	CASSRTSGTYEQYF
14	TRBV27	TRBJ2-3	NA	NA	TGTGCCAGCAGAGTAGCGAGCAGGACAGATACGCAGTATTTT	CASRVASRTDTQYF
14	TRBV29-1	TRBJ1-2	NA	NA	TGCAGCGTTGAGGACTACCCCGGGTACTATGGCTACACCTTC	CSVEDYPGYYGYTF
15	TRBV6-2/TRBV6-3	TRBJ2-1	NA	TRBD2	TGTGCCAGCAGTTTAAGGCGGGAGGGACGGAAGGAGCAGTTCTTC	CASSLRREGRKEQFF
14	TRBV5-4	TRBJ1-4	NA	NA	TGTGCCAGCAGCTTGGACCCGATGCGGGAAAAACTGTTTTTT	CASSLDPMREKLFF
14	TRBV7-9	TRBJ2-7	NA	NA	TGTGCCAGCAGCCCGCCGGTTTCACAGGGCGGGCAGTACTTC	CASSPPVSQGGQYF
14	TRBV7-8	TRBJ2-3	NA	NA	TGTGCCAGCAGCACACTGCGGGACTTAGATACGCAGTATTTT	CASSTLRDLDTQYF
14	TRBV9	TRBJ1-3	NA	NA	TGTGCCAGCAGCGGCATCGGGTCTGGAAACACCATATATTTT	CASSGIGSGNTIYF
15	TRBV4-1	TRBJ2-1	NA	TRBD1	TGCGCCAGCAGCCCGGGACAGGGGGAGGTCAATGAGCAGTTCTTC	CASSPGQGEVNEQFF
14	TRBV19	TRBJ2-4	few	TRBD2	TGTGCCAGTAGTATATTAGGAGCGGGACACATTCAGTACTTC	CASSILGAGHIQYF
15	TRBV7-2	TRBJ2-1	NA	NA	TGTGCCAGCAGCTTGGTCGGCACAGCATACAATGAGCAGTTCTTC	CASSLVGTAYNEQFF
14	TRBV28	TRBJ2-7	NA	TRBD2	TGTGCCAGCAGCAGAGCGGGAGATACCTACGAGCAGTACTTC	CASSRAGDTYEQYF
15	TRBV28	TRBJ2-7	NA	TRBD2	TGTGCCAGCCGAAGAGGGCGGGAGAACTCCTACGAGCAGTACTTC	CASRRGRENSYEQYF
14	TRBV10-3	TRBJ2-5	NA	TRBD1	TGTGCCATCAGTGAGTGGGGACAGCAAGAGACCCAGTACTTC	CAISEWGQQETQYF
14	TRBV25-1	TRBJ2-7	NA	NA	TGTGCCAGCAAACGGGACACACACTCCTACGAGCAGTACTTC	CASKRDTHSYEQYF
15	TRBV19	TRBJ2-5	NA	TRBD1	TGTGCCAGTAGTCTCCGGGACAGGGGACAAGAGACCCAGTACTTC	CASSLRDRGQETQYF
16	TRBV5-1	TRBJ1-1	NA	NA	TGCGCCAGCAGCTTACGTCCTCCGGGGATGAACACTGAAGCTTTCTTT	CASSLRPPGMNTEAFF
15	TRBV7-3	TRBJ2-1	once	TRBD2	TGTGCCAGCAGCGCGGGACTAGCCTCCTACAATGAGCAGTTCTTC	CASSAGLASYNEQFF
15	TRBV11-3	TRBJ2-5	NA	NA	TGTGCCAGCAGCTTAGGGGCAGGGAAGCAAGAGACCCAGTACTTC	CASSLGAGKQETQYF
15	TRBV7-2	TRBJ2-7	few	TRBD2	TGTGCCAGCAGCCAAGGGCTAGCGGGAACCTACGAGCAGTACTTC	CASSQGLAGTYEQYF
14	TRBV5-8	TRBJ1-5	NA	NA	TGTGCCAGCAGCTTGGATCGGGGTACTCAGCCCCAGCATTTT	CASSLDRGTQPQHF
13	TRBV9	TRBJ2-2	NA	NA	TGTGCCAGCAGCCCCCCGGGAACCGGGGAGCTGTTTTTT	CASSPPGTGELFF
17	TRBV12-5	TRBJ1-1	NA	NA	TGTGCTAGCTTAAAATCGCCCCCCGGGAGAAAAAAACCTGAAGCTTTCTTT	CASLKSPPGRKKPEAFF
14	TRBV2	TRBJ1-3	NA	NA	TGTGCCACCAAATCGAGCAGGGCTGGAAACACCATATATTTT	CATKSSRAGNTIYF
12	TRBV30	TRBJ1-4	NA	TRBD1	TGTGCCTGGAACAGGGGGCCTGAAAAACTGTTTTTT	CAWNRGPEKLFF
13	TRBV2	TRBJ1-1	NA	TRBD1	TGTGCCAGCAGGGGACAGCCAAACACTGAAGCTTTCTTT	CASRGQPNTEAFF
16	TRBV4-3	TRBJ1-1	NA	NA	TGCGCCAGCAGCCAAGATACAGGACACTTGAACACTGAAGCTTTCTTT	CASSQDTGHLNTEAFF
14	TRBV2	TRBJ2-7	NA	TRBD2	TGTGCCAGCAGTGAACAACTAGCGTCGGGCGAGCAGTACTTC	CASSEQLASGEQYF
15	TRBV19	TRBJ2-2	NA	TRBD2	TGTGCCAGTAGTTTTAGCGGGGGCCCGGCCGGGGAGCTGTTTTTT	CASSFSGGPAGELFF
11	TRBV6-5	TRBJ2-1	NA	TRBD1	TGTGCCAGCAGGACAGGGAGTGAGCAGTTCTTC	CASRTGSEQFF